These 28 T cell receptor beta chains were all obtained from the same sample, sequenced in a study of cytomegalovirus exposure and HLA in healthy donors. In the PCR, 60 Vbeta and 13 Jbeta primers were used. Here immunoSEQ multiplex PCR was the method, and the copy in TCRdb shows in-frame clones only, minus some. The data hold 120,000 to 150,000 clones, with roughly 76% observed a single time. Sequencing was performed on PBMCs. Every receptor here comes from a woman aged 25-40 years in good health and CMV-seronegative.

The chain recombines TRBV10-1 with TRBJ2-5; 10 bases fit TRBD1. CDR1 and CDR2 from the germline V gene are WNHNN and SYGVQD (reference sequence). This CDR3 is built from 14 residues. The V segment lost 5 bases and the J segment 4 bases; nucleotides outside the gene matches: 4. This CDR3 reads CASSPGTGVETQYF. CDR3 nucleotide sequence: TGCGCCAGCAGTCCCGGGACAGGGGTAGAGACCCAGTACTTC.

The rearrangement joins TRBV7-2 to TRBJ1-2; tentatively, D is TRBD1 (5 bases). CDR1 is SGHTA, CDR2 FQGNSA, per germline. The CDR3 is 14 amino acids. The germline V and J ends were trimmed by 2 bases and 2 bases, with 9 bases remaining between them. The CDR3 is CASSLLGGNYGYTF. The CDR3 DNA reads as TGTGCCAGCAGCTTATTGGGGGGAAACTATGGCTACACCTTC.

This chain connects TRBV5-1 to TRBJ2-1, with 7 positions matching TRBD2. This CDR3 region has 17 residues. Unmatched junction bases numbered 9, after V lost 3 bases and J lost 0 bases. Germline V lookup: CDR1 SGHRS, CDR2 YFSETQ. CDR3 DNA: TGCGCCAGCAGCTGGGGGGGGAGCCCCAGCTCCTACAATGAGCAGTTCTTC. Translation gives CASSWGGSPSSYNEQFF.

V is TRBV6-6 and J is TRBJ2-4, with D perhaps TRBD2 (6 bases). Germline CDR1 is MNHNY and CDR2 is SVGAGI (reference sequence). The CDR3 spans 13 residues. V was cut by 6 bases and J by 5 bases, with 11 bases left in between. The CDR3 is CASRNPGENIQYF. The DNA for the CDR3 is TGTGCCAGCAGAAACCCGGGGGAAAACATTCAGTACTTC.

The chain is built from TRBV7-2 and TRBJ1-2; D perhaps matches TRBD1 (6 bases). CDR3 size: 14 residues. The germline V and J ends were trimmed by 5 bases and 1 base, with 11 bases remaining between them. The germline V gene encodes CDR1 SGHTA and CDR2 FQGNSA. In nucleotides, the CDR3 is TGTGCCAGCAGCCGTGGGACACTTAACTATGGCTACACCTTC. Protein product: CASSRGTLNYGYTF.

The V call is TRBV30, the J call TRBJ1-3, with 9 positions matching TRBD1. Germline trimming cut 1 base from V and 3 bases from J; bases unmatched to any gene: 7. From germline, CDR1 is GTSNPN and CDR2 SVGIG (reference sequence). The CDR3 is 16 amino acids. Here the CDR3 reads CAWSENTGGGGNTIYF. The CDR3 nucleotides are TGTGCCTGGAGTGAGAATACAGGGGGCGGTGGAAACACCATATATTTT.

The chain has TRBV30 and TRBJ2-5; TRBD2 agrees at 10 bases. This CDR3 has 14 residues. J gave up 5 bases and V 3 bases, and 6 bases lay outside the gene matches. Germline assignment: CDR1 GTSNPN and CDR2 SVGIG (reference sequence). The CDR3 DNA is TGTGCCTGGAGGCCTAGCGGGGGTCTCGAGACCCAGTACTTC. Its translation: CAWRPSGGLETQYF.

V is TRBV5-1 and J is TRBJ2-1, with TRBD2 identical over 12 bases. The trim removed 4 bases at V and 6 bases at J, leaving 5 bases unmatched. The germline V gene has CDR1 SGHRS and CDR2 YFSETQ. The CDR3 is 15 amino acids. The CDR3, as DNA: TGCGCCAGCAGCCCTGCGACTAGCGGGGGCAATGAGCAGTTCTTC. This encodes CASSPATSGGNEQFF.

This clone has more than one count but fewer than ten. The chain has TRBV5-1 and TRBJ1-2; 7 nucleotides agree with TRBD1. The germline V gene has CDR1 SGHRS and CDR2 YFSETQ. The CDR3 spans 15 residues. V was clipped by 6 bases and J by 1 base; unmatched bases: 9. This CDR3 reads CASTSGTESNYGYTF. The DNA for the CDR3 is TGCGCCAGCACCTCCGGGACAGAGAGTAACTATGGCTACACCTTC.

In DNA form, the CDR3 reads TGTGCCAGCTCAGGGGGAGGCCAAGAGCAGTACTTC. Translated: CASSGGGQEQYF. The chain links TRBV18 to TRBJ2-5, with D possibly matching TRBD2 (6 bases). The CDR3 spans 12 residues. V was trimmed by 5 bases and J by 11 bases, leaving 15 bases between them. The germline V gene has CDR1 KGHSH and CDR2 LQKENI.

This clone was seen just once. This chain links TRBV5-1 with TRBJ2-5, with D perhaps TRBD1 (5 bases). The length of the CDR3 is 13 residues. With 5 bases removed from V and 1 base from J, the gap between germline ends came to 9 bases. Germline V gene lookup returns CDR1 SGHRS and CDR2 YFSETQ. The CDR3 nucleotides read TGCGCCAGCAGAGGGGTAACCCAAGAGACCCAGTACTTC. Its translation is CASRGVTQETQYF.

This chain joins TRBV11-2 and TRBJ1-5; 9 nucleotides align to TRBD1. The CDR3 has 13 amino acids. CDR1 is SGHAT, CDR2 FQNNGV, per germline. J lost 4 bases, V lost 6 bases, and 1 base had no gene match. CDR3 loop: CASRTGGNQPQHF. DNA for the CDR3: TGTGCCAGCAGGACAGGGGGGAATCAGCCCCAGCATTTT.

CDR3 nucleotides: TGTGCCAGCAGTGAGAGGGACAGGGCGAACTATGGCTACACCTTC. Residues: CASSERDRANYGYTF. This rearrangement joins TRBV27 to TRBJ1-2, with 9 bases fitting TRBD1. After removal of 5 bases from V and 2 bases from J, the junction contained 6 bases not matched to a gene. The CDR3 loop spans 15 amino acids. The germline gives CDR1 MNHEY, CDR2 SMNVEV (reference sequence).

This sequence joins TRBV27 and TRBJ2-4; weak D call: TRBD2 (5 bases). Germline-derived CDR1 and CDR2 are MNHEY and SMNVEV (reference sequence). CDR3 length: 14 residues. V gave up 0 bases and J gave up 6 bases, with 9 bases separating them. This CDR3 is CASSLSAEGNIQYF. Here the CDR3 DNA reads TGTGCCAGCAGTTTATCTGCAGAGGGAAACATTCAGTACTTC.

This sequence joins TRBV19 and TRBJ1-1, with 8 bases matching TRBD1. Germline CDR1 is LNHDA and CDR2 is SQIVND (reference sequence). The CDR3 is 14 residues long. V lost 7 bases and J lost 6; bases outside the gene matches: 10. DNA of the CDR3: TGTGCCAGTACCGAGACAGGGGTAAGTTCTGAAGCTTTCTTT. Protein: CASTETGVSSEAFF.

To note about this clone: The sample holds other DNA sequences that translate to the same CDR3. This rearrangement joins TRBV5-1 to TRBJ2-1; 12 bases map to TRBD2. The V segment lost 5 bases and the J segment 5 bases; nucleotides outside the gene matches: 5. This CDR3 is 15 amino acids long. The germline V gene has CDR1 SGHRS and CDR2 YFSETQ. The CDR3 coding sequence is TGCGCCAGCAGTCTGACTAGCGGGAGTCACAATGAGCAGTTCTTC. Protein: CASSLTSGSHNEQFF. Full variable domain (missing parts from reference TRBV5-1 and TRBJ2-1): KAGVTQTPRYLIKTRGQQVTLSCSPISGHRSVSWYQQTPGQGLQFLFEYFSETQRNKGNFPGRFSGRQFSNSRSEMNVSTLELGDSALYLCASSLTSGSHNEQFFGPGTRLTVL.

The chain joins TRBV27 to TRBJ2-3, with 9 positions matching TRBD2. The CDR3 is 19 residues long. Unmatched junction bases numbered 21, after V lost 5 bases and J lost 6 bases. Germline V gene lookup returns CDR1 MNHEY and CDR2 SMNVEV (reference sequence). CDR3 protein: CASSPTGAAWREGGDTQYF. The CDR3 DNA reads as TGTGCCAGCAGTCCCACAGGGGCGGCTTGGCGGGAGGGAGGGGATACGCAGTATTTT.

V usage is TRBV29-1 and J usage is TRBJ1-1; D remains unclear. Trimming shortened V by 4 bases and J by 0 bases, and 9 bases separated the two germline ends. The CDR3 consists of 13 residues. Germline V gene sequence: CDR1 SQVTM, CDR2 ANQGSEA. CDR3 residues: CSVAQDLNTEAFF. The CDR3 DNA sequence: TGCAGCGTTGCGCAGGACTTGAACACTGAAGCTTTCTTT.

The chain employs TRBV18 and TRBJ2-3; 13 bases are shared with TRBD2. Germline V gives CDR1 KGHSH, CDR2 LQKENI. The CDR3 loop spans 17 amino acids. With V trimmed by 3 bases and J by 1 base, 4 bases remained unmatched. The CDR3 DNA sequence: TGTGCCAGCTCACCCTTACTAGCGGGGGGGCGCACAGATACGCAGTATTTT. It specifies CASSPLLAGGRTDTQYF. The entire variable domain, with the rest obtained from reference TRBV18 and TRBJ2-3, is as follows: NAGVMQNPRHLVRRRGQEARLRCSPMKGHSHVYWYRQLPEEGLKFMVYLQKENIIDESGMPKERFSAEFPKEGPSILRIQQVVRGDSAAYFCASSPLLAGGRTDTQYFGPGTRLTVL.

J is TRBJ1-2 and V is TRBV30, with 8 bases matching TRBD1. V lost 4 bases, J lost 11 bases, and 12 bases stayed unmatched. The CDR3 contains 13 residues. The germline V gene has CDR1 GTSNPN and CDR2 SVGIG (reference sequence). The CDR3 sequence: CAWTRDRSLGYTF. The CDR3 DNA reads TGTGCCTGGACGAGGGACAGGTCGCTGGGGTACACCTTC. Full variable domain (outside the CDR3, taken from reference TRBV30 and TRBJ1-2): SQTIHQWPATLVQPVGSPLSLECTVEGTSNPNLYWYRQAAGRGLQLLFYSVGIGQISSEVPQNLSASRPQDRQFILSSKKLLLSDSGFYLCAWTRDRSLGYTFGSGTRLTVV.

The chain is built from TRBV7-8 and TRBJ2-1; the D gene is possibly TRBD2 (5 bases). Germline CDR1 SGHVS, CDR2 FQNEAQ. V dropped 0 bases and J dropped 8 bases, with 14 bases sitting between them. There are 15 residues in the CDR3. Written as DNA, the CDR3 is TGTGCCAGCAGCTTAGCGGAGCGGAGAACCCATGAGCAGTTCTTC. Translated, it gives CASSLAERRTHEQFF.

This chain links TRBV30 with TRBJ1-3, with TRBD1 as a possible D gene (6 bases). Per the germline V gene, CDR1 is GTSNPN and CDR2 is SVGIG (reference sequence). CDR3 length equals 12 residues. Trimming pared 4 bases from V and 8 bases from J, leaving 12 bases between. CDR3: CAWNRVTDTIYF. The CDR3 region has the DNA TGTGCCTGGAACAGGGTCACGGACACCATATATTTT.

This clone occurred once. The chain's CDR3 is CASSLSLGSGNTIYF. CDR3 sequence (DNA): TGTGCCAGCAGCTTAAGTCTCGGGTCAGGAAACACCATATATTTT. This chain joins TRBV11-2 and TRBJ1-3; D gene unclear. CDR1 and CDR2 (germline): SGHAT, FQNNGV. The CDR3 covers 15 residues. Trimming took 2 bases from V and 4 from J, leaving 12 bases between them.

The chain is built from TRBV15 and TRBJ1-2; no clear D. Germline V lookup: CDR1 LNHNV, CDR2 YYDKDF (reference sequence). V dropped 0 bases and J dropped 4 bases, with 9 bases sitting between them. The CDR3 covers 14 residues. The CDR3 DNA sequence: TGTGCCACCAGCAGAGATGGGCAGGTCTATGGCTACACCTTC. Amino acid sequence: CATSRDGQVYGYTF. The whole variable domain, remainder taken from reference TRBV15 and TRBJ1-2, is DAMVIQNPRYQVTQFGKPVTLSCSQTLNHNVMYWYQQKSSQAPKLLFHYYDKDFNNEADTPDNFQSRRPNTSFCFLDIRSPGLGDTAMYLCATSRDGQVYGYTFGSGTRLTVV.

This clone was observed a single time. The chain recombines TRBV29-1 with TRBJ2-5, with 13 bases identical to TRBD2. The DNA end is a closer match to TRBJ2-7, so the J assignment may be wrong. The CDR3 extends over 18 amino acids. Per germline, CDR1 SQVTM and CDR2 ANQGSEA. The CDR3 nucleotides read TGCAGCGTCGGACTGCCGGGACTAGCGGGGTTGGAGAGCTACGAGCAGTACTTC. Translation: CSVGLPGLAGLESYEQYF.

Notes on this clone: Its ends do not fully match the called genes, so a read error is possible. The chain is built from TRBV7-3 and TRBJ2-2; TRBD2 aligns across 12 bases. The CDR3 is 20 residues long. Germline V lookup: CDR1 SGHTA, CDR2 FQGTGA. CDR3 residues: CASSPRRTSGTQWNAGELFF. The CDR3 DNA reads TGTGCCAGCAGCCCCAGAAGGACTAGCGGGACACAATGGAACGCCGGGGAGCTGTTTTTT.

The V call is TRBV2, the J call TRBJ2-1; 10 bases are shared with TRBD2. Germline-derived CDR1 and CDR2 are SNHLY and FYNNEI. This CDR3 contains 13 residues. With 3 bases clipped from V and 9 bases from J, the junction kept 2 bases outside the gene matches. The CDR3 DNA is TGTGCCAGCAGTGAGTCTAGCGGGAGTGAGCAGTTCTTC. This gives the protein CASSESSGSEQFF. The variable domain in full, completed from reference TRBV2 and TRBJ2-1, reads EPEVTQTPSHQVTQMGQEVILRCVPISNHLYFYWYRQILGQKVEFLVSFYNNEISEKSEIFDDQFSVERPDGSNFTLKIRSTKLEDSAMYFCASSESSGSEQFFGPGTRLTVL.

The V and J genes are TRBV5-1 and TRBJ2-5, with 7 bases that match TRBD1. Germline V lookup: CDR1 SGHRS, CDR2 YFSETQ. J lost 0 bases, V lost 4 bases, and 3 bases had no gene match. This CDR3 comprises 14 residues. CDR3 DNA: TGCGCCAGCAGCATGACAGGGTACCAAGAGACCCAGTACTTC. Its translation: CASSMTGYQETQYF. The full variable domain, with the rest looked up from reference TRBV5-1 and TRBJ2-5, is KAGVTQTPRYLIKTRGQQVTLSCSPISGHRSVSWYQQTPGQGLQFLFEYFSETQRNKGNFPGRFSGRQFSNSRSEMNVSTLELGDSALYLCASSMTGYQETQYFGPGTRLLVL.